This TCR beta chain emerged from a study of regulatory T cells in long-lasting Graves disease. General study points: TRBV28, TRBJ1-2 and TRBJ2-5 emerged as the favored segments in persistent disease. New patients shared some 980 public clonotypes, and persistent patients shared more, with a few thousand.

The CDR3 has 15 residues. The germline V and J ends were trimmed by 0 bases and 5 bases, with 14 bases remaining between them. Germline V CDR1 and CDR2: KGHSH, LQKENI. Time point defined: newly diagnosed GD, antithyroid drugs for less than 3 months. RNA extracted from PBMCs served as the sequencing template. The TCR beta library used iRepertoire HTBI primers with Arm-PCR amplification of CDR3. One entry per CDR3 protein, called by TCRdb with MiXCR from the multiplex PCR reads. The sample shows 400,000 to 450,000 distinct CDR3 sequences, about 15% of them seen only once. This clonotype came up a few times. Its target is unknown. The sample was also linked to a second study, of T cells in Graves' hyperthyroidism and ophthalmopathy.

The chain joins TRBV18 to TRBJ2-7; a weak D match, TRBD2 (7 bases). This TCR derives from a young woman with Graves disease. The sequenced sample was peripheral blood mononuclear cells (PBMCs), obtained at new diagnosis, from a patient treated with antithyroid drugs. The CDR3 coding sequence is TGTGCCAGCTCACCACCTTTAGGGGGGGCCAACGAGCAGTACTTC. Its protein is CASSPPLGGANEQYF.